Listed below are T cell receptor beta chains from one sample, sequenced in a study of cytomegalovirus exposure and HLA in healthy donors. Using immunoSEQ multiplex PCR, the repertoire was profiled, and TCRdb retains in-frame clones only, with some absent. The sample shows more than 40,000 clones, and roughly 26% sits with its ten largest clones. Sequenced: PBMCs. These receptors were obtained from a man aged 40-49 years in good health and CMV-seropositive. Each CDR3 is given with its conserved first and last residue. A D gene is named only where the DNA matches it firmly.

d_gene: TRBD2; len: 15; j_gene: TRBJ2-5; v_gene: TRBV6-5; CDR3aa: CASSYSSGGGETQYF; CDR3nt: TGTGCCAGCAGTTACTCTAGCGGGGGAGGTGAGACCCAGTACTTC
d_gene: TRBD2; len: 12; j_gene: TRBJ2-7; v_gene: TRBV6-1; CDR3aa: CASSGEGYEQYF; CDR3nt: TGTGCCAGCAGTGGGGAGGGGTACGAGCAGTACTTC
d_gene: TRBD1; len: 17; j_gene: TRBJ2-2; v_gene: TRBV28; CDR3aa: CASSSSGTGGSTGELFF; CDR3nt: TGTGCCAGCAGTTCCTCCGGGACAGGGGGCTCGACCGGGGAGCTGTTTTTT
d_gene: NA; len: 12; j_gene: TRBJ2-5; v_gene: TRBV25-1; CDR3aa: CASSGWGHEQYF; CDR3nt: TGTGCCAGCAGTGGTTGGGGGCATGAGCAGTACTTC
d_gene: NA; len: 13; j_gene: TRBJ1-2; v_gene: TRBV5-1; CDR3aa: CASSLGERYGYTF; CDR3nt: TGCGCCAGCAGCTTAGGGGAAAGGTATGGCTACACCTTC
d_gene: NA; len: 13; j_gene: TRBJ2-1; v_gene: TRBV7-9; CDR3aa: CASSPPAYNEQFF; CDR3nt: TGTGCCAGCAGCCCCCCAGCCTACAATGAGCAGTTCTTC
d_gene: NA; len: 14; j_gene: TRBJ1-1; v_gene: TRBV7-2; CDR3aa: CASSLQSGGTEAFF; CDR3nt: TGTGCCAGCAGCTTGCAATCAGGAGGTACTGAAGCTTTCTTT
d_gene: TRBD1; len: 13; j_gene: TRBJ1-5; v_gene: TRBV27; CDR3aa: CASSLETGLPQHF; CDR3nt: TGTGCCAGCAGTTTGGAGACAGGGCTACCCCAGCATTTT
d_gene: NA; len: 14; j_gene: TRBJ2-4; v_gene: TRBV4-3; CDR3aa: CASSQDSRANIQYF; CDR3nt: TGCGCCAGCAGCCAAGATAGCAGGGCGAACATTCAGTACTTC
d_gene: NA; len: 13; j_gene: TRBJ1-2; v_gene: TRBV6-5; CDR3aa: CASSPGGVYGYTF; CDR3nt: TGTGCCAGCAGCCCTGGCGGAGTCTATGGCTACACCTTC
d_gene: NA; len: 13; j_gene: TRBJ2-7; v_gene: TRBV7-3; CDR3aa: CASSSIQGTEQYF; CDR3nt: TGTGCCAGCAGCTCCATACAGGGAACCGAGCAGTACTTC
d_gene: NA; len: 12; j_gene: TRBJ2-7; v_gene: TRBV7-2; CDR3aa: CASSRDRYEQYF; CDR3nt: TGTGCCAGCAGCCGCGACAGATACGAGCAGTACTTC
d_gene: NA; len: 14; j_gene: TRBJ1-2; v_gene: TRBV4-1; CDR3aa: CASSQDSSNYGYTF; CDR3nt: TGCGCCAGCAGCCAAGATAGCTCGAACTATGGCTACACCTTC
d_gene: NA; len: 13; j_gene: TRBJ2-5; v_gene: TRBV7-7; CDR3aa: CASSRTSHETQYF; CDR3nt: TGTGCTAGCAGTAGAACTAGTCACGAGACCCAGTACTTC
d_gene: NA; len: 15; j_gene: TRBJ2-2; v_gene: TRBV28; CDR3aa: CASMDSTGGTGELFF; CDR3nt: TGTGCCAGCATGGATTCTACTGGCGGTACCGGGGAGCTGTTTTTT
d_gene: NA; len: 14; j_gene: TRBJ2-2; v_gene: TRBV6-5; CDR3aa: CASSNREAVGELFF; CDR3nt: TGTGCCAGCAGCAACAGGGAAGCGGTCGGGGAGCTGTTTTTT
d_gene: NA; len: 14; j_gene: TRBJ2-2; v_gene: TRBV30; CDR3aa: CAWRSPDARLELFF; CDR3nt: TGTGCCTGGAGATCCCCAGACGCCAGGCTCGAGCTGTTTTTT
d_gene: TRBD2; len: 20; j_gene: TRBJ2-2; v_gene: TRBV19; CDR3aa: CASSILLGTSGSRNTGELFF; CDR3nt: TGTGCCAGTAGTATACTGTTGGGGACTAGCGGGTCCCGAAACACCGGGGAGCTGTTTTTT
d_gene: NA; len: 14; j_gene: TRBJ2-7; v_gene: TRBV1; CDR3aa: CTSSREGSAYEQYF; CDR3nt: TGCACCAGCAGCCGAGAGGGGAGCGCCTACGAGCAGTACTTC
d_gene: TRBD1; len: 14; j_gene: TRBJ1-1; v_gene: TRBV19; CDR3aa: CASKQGVPNTEAFF; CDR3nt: TGTGCCAGTAAGCAGGGGGTCCCGAACACTGAAGCTTTCTTT
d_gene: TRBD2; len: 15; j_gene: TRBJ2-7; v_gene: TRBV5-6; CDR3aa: CASSSLAGFFYEQYF; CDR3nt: TGTGCCAGCAGCTCCTTAGCGGGATTTTTCTACGAGCAGTACTTC
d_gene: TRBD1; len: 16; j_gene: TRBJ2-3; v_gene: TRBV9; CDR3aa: CASSFSGTEPGDTQYF; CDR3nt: TGTGCCAGCAGCTTCTCCGGGACAGAGCCGGGGGATACGCAGTATTTT
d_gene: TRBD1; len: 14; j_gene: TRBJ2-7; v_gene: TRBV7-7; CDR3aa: CASSPRTGPYEQYF; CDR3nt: TGTGCTAGCAGCCCACGGACAGGGCCTTACGAGCAGTACTTC
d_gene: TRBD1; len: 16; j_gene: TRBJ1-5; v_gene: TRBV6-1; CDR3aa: CASSEDPTGGNQPQHF; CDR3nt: TGTGCCAGCAGTGAAGATCCGACAGGGGGCAATCAGCCCCAGCATTTT
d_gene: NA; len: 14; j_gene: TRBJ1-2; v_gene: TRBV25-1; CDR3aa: CASSKLEGSYGYTF; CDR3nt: TGTGCCAGCAGTAAATTGGAGGGGAGCTATGGCTACACCTTC
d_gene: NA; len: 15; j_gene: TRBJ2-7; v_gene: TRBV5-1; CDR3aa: CASSLGAARDYEQYF; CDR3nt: TGCGCCAGCAGCTTGGGGGCAGCTCGAGACTACGAGCAGTACTTC
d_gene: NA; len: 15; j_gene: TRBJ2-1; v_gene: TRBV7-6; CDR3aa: CASSADYLSYNEQFF; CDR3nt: TGTGCCAGCAGCGCCGACTACCTCTCCTACAATGAGCAGTTCTTC
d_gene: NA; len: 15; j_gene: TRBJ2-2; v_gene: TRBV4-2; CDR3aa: CASSQGRGALGELFF; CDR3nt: TGTGCCAGCAGCCAAGGACGGGGGGCCCTGGGGGAGCTGTTTTTT
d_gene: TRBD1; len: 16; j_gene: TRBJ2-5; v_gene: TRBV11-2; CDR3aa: CASSLVGTGVQETQYF; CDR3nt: TGTGCCAGCAGCTTAGTCGGGACAGGGGTTCAAGAGACCCAGTACTTC
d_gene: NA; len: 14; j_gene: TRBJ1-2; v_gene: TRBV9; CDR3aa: CASSEWNRAHGYTF; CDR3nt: TGTGCCAGCAGCGAGTGGAACAGGGCGCATGGCTACACCTTC
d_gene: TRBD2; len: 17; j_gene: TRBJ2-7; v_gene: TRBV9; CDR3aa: CASSVRPSGTLPSEQYF; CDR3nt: TGTGCCAGCAGCGTACGGCCTAGCGGGACCCTACCTTCCGAGCAGTACTTC
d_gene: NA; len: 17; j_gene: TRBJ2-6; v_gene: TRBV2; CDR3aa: CASNRDSLKAGANVLTF; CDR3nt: TGTGCCAGCAACCGGGACTCCCTCAAGGCTGGGGCCAACGTCCTGACTTTC
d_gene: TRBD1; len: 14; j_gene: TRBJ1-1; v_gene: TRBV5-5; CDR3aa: CASSLTGGYTEAFF; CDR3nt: TGTGCCAGCAGCTTAACAGGGGGCTACACTGAAGCTTTCTTT
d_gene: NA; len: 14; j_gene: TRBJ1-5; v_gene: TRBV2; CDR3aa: CASSPDVGQSPQHF; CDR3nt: TGTGCCAGCAGTCCCGACGTGGGGCAAAGCCCCCAGCATTTT
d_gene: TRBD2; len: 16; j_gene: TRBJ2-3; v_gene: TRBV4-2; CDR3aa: CASSQALSGGADTQYF; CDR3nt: TGTGCCAGCAGCCAAGCGCTTAGCGGGGGGGCAGATACGCAGTATTTT
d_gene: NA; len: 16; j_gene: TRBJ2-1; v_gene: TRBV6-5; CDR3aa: CASSSPAGQWYNEQFF; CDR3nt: TGTGCCAGCAGTTCACCGGCCGGACAGTGGTACAATGAGCAGTTCTTC
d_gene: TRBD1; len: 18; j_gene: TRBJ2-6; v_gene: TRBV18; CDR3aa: CASSPWDRGTGGANVLTF; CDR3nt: TGTGCCAGCTCGCCGTGGGACAGGGGCACTGGGGGGGCCAACGTCCTGACTTTC
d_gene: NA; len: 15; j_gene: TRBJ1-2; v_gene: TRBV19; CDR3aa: CASSIARDPNYGYTF; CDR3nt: TGTGCCAGTAGTATAGCCAGGGATCCTAACTATGGCTACACCTTC
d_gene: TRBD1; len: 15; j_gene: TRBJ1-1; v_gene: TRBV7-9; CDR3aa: CASSSTGGLNTEAFF; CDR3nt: TGTGCCAGCAGTTCAACAGGGGGCTTGAACACTGAAGCTTTCTTT
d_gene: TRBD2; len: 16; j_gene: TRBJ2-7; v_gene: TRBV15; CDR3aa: CATSRGTSGRTGEQYF; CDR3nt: TGTGCCACCAGCAGAGGGACTAGCGGGAGAACCGGCGAGCAGTACTTC
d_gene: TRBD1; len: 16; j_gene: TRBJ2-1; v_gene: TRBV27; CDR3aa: CASSFVLDRVYNEQFF; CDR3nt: TGTGCCAGCAGTTTTGTCCTCGACAGGGTTTACAATGAGCAGTTCTTC
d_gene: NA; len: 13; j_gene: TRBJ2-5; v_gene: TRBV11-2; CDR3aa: CASSLGEKETQYF; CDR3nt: TGTGCCAGCAGCTTAGGTGAGAAGGAGACCCAGTACTTC
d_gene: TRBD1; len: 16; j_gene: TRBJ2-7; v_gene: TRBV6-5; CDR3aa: CASSYGQGPSSYEQYF; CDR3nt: TGTGCCAGCAGTTACGGACAGGGGCCTAGCTCCTACGAGCAGTACTTC
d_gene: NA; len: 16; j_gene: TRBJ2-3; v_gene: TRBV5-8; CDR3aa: CASSLGQFLGTDTQYF; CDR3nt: TGTGCCAGCAGCTTAGGACAGTTCTTAGGCACAGATACGCAGTATTTT
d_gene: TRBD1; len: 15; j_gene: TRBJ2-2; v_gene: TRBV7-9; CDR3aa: CASSPLTGLAGELFF; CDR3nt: TGTGCCAGCAGCCCCTTGACAGGGTTAGCCGGGGAGCTGTTTTTT
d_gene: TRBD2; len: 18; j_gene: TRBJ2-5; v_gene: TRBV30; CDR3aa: CAWSVLRTSGVKQETQYF; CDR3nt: TGTGCCTGGAGTGTACTTCGGACTAGCGGGGTGAAACAAGAGACCCAGTACTTC
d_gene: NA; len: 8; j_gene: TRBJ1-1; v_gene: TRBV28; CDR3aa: CPLTEAFF; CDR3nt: TGTCCCCTCACTGAAGCTTTCTTT
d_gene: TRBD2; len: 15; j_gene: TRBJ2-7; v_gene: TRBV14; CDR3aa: CASSRTGLAVYEQYF; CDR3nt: TGTGCCAGCAGCCGAACGGGACTAGCGGTCTACGAGCAGTACTTC
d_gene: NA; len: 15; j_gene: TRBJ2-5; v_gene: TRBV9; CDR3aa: CASSVVGLREETQYF; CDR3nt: TGTGCCAGCAGCGTAGTCGGCTTACGGGAAGAGACCCAGTACTTC
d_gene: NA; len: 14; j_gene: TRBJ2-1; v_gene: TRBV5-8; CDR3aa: CASSTGEVYNEQFF; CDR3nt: TGTGCCAGCAGCACCGGAGAAGTCTACAATGAGCAGTTCTTC
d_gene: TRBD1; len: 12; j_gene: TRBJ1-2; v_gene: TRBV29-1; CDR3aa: CSVDTGGDGYTF; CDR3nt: TGCAGCGTCGACACAGGGGGGGATGGCTACACCTTC
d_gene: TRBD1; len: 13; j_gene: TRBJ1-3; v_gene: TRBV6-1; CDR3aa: CATKDRGGNTIYF; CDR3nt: TGTGCCACCAAGGACAGGGGGGGAAACACCATATATTTT
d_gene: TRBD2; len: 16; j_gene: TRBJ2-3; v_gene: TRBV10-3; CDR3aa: CAISDGGGRGADTQYF; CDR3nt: TGTGCCATCAGTGACGGTGGCGGGAGGGGCGCAGATACGCAGTATTTT
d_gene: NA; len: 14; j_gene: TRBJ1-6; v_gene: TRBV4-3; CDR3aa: CASSRREGDSPLHF; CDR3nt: TGCGCCAGCAGTCGCAGGGAAGGAGATTCACCCCTCCACTTT
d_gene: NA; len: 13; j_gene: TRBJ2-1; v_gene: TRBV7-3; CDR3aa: CASSLTGVGEQFF; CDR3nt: TGTGCCAGCAGCTTAACCGGAGTTGGTGAGCAGTTCTTC
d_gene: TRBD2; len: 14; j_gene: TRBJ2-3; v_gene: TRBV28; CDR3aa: CASTPLAGPDTQYF; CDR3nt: TGTGCCAGCACCCCTCTAGCGGGACCAGATACGCAGTATTTT